These T cell receptor beta chains were read from a single sample in a study of shared clonotypes between healthy human individuals. Some clones are missing from TCRdb's copy, which holds only in-frame ones; the method was immunoSEQ multiplex PCR. The sample holds approximately 510,000 clones; 79% are singletons and the top ten take about an eighth. Sequencing input: PBMCs. All receptors come from a woman aged 40 to 55 in good health. Some clones in this sample may be carry-over from other donors' samples. Each CDR3 is given with its conserved first and last residue. A D gene is named only where the DNA matches it firmly. Size is stated for part of the rows, as once, few or many counts, or as a class when the clone is expanded.

>TRBD2|TRBV19|TRBJ2-1|-
TGTGCCAGTAGTAAGTTTCGGGCTAGCGGGAACCTTAGCCTAGGTGAGCAGTTCTTC
CASSKFRASGNLSLGEQFF
>TRBD2|TRBV5-4|TRBJ2-1|-
TGTGCCAGCAGCTACCTCCGGGGGGGCGGTTTAAATGAGCAGTTCTTC
CASSYLRGGGLNEQFF
>-|TRBV27|TRBJ2-3|-
TGTGCCAGCCGATTCGGGGGCCACCGCACAGATACGCAGTATTTT
CASRFGGHRTDTQYF
>-|TRBV11-2|TRBJ1-3|once
TGTGCCAGCAGCGTGACACAGGGCGTCGGAAACACCATATATTTT
CASSVTQGVGNTIYF
>-|TRBV2|TRBJ2-7|once
TGTGCCAGCAGTGAAAGAAACTACGAGCAGTACTTC
CASSERNYEQYF
>-|TRBV5-4|TRBJ2-2|-
TGTGCCAGCAGCGTTGGTGCCCGTGACACCGGGGAGCTGTTTTTT
CASSVGARDTGELFF
>-|TRBV9|TRBJ2-1|-
TGTGCCAGCCAGCGTTGGGGAAGTGGGGCAAATGAGCAGTTCTTC
CASQRWGSGANEQFF
>-|TRBV19|TRBJ1-2|-
TGTGCCAGTAGTAGTCCTCATACAGGGTCTAACTATGGCTACACCTTC
CASSSPHTGSNYGYTF
>-|TRBV15|TRBJ1-4|-
TGTGCCACCAGCAGAGGGGAGGAAAAACTGTTTTTT
CATSRGEEKLFF
>TRBD2|TRBV5-1|TRBJ2-1|-
TGCGCCAGCAGCAATGAGGTAGCGGGAGGCCCCTACAATGAGCAGTTCTTC
CASSNEVAGGPYNEQFF
>-|TRBV7-9|TRBJ2-5|once
TGTGCCAGCATGACAGTAGGAGAGACCCAGTACTTC
CASMTVGETQYF
>TRBD1|TRBV19|TRBJ1-2|once
TGTGCCAGTAGTAAGCCGGGACAGGGGTACTATGGCTACACCTTC
CASSKPGQGYYGYTF
>-|TRBV6-4|TRBJ2-1|many
TGTGCCAGCAGTGCGGTCCCGACGAATGAGCAGTTCTTC
CASSAVPTNEQFF
>-|TRBV7-2|TRBJ1-2|few
TGTGCCAGCAGCTTAGCCTCCACAGGGAACTATGGCTACACCTTC
CASSLASTGNYGYTF
>TRBD1|TRBV10-3|TRBJ2-7|-
TGTGCCATCATGGGACAGGAAAAATACGAGCAGTACTTC
CAIMGQEKYEQYF
>-|TRBV6-5|TRBJ2-7|-
TGTGCCAGCTGCCCTGGGCCCGCCTACGAGCAGTACTTC
CASCPGPAYEQYF
>TRBD2|TRBV18|TRBJ2-1|-
TGTGCCAGCTCACCTTCCAGCGGGATGGACAATGAGCAGTTCTTC
CASSPSSGMDNEQFF
>-|TRBV7-9|TRBJ2-6|-
TGTGCCAGCAGCTTAAGGCAGACACCCAAACCGGGGGCCAACGTCCTGACTTTC
CASSLRQTPKPGANVLTF
>TRBD1|TRBV7-8|TRBJ2-5|-
TGTGCCAGCAGCTTATGGACAGGTCAAGAGACCCAGTACTTC
CASSLWTGQETQYF
>-|TRBV5-1|TRBJ2-7|-
TGCGCCAGCAGGCAGGGGTCAATCTCCTACGAGCAGTACTTC
CASRQGSISYEQYF
>-|TRBV5-1|TRBJ1-2|few
TGCGCCAGCAGCACGGACAGCCTCGCTGGCTACACCTTC
CASSTDSLAGYTF
>-|TRBV6-5|TRBJ1-1|-
TGTGCCAGCAGTTACGGCGAGTTCATGAACACTGAAGCTTTCTTT
CASSYGEFMNTEAFF
>-|TRBV19|TRBJ2-1|-
TGTGCCAGTAGCCTAGTCTCCTACAATGAGCAGTTCTTC
CASSLVSYNEQFF
>-|TRBV6-1|TRBJ2-7|-
TGTGCCAGCAGTGAAGTCCTTACACGGGTTGGCAGGGTGTACGAGCAGTACTTC
CASSEVLTRVGRVYEQYF
>-|TRBV7-3|TRBJ1-1|-
TGTGCCAGCAGCTTAGAACCATCTAGGGACACTGAAGCTTTCTTT
CASSLEPSRDTEAFF
>-|TRBV4-1|TRBJ1-6|-
TGCGCCAGCAGCCAAGTACGGGACCAGCGGGGGCTCCACTTT
CASSQVRDQRGLHF
>-|TRBV21-1|TRBJ2-2|once
TGTGCCAGCAGCAAAGCGGGATATTTCACCGGGGAGCTGTTTTTT
CASSKAGYFTGELFF
>TRBD2|TRBV27|TRBJ2-7|-
TGTGCCAGCAGTACCCCCCGAAGCGGGATTGACGAGCAGTACTTC
CASSTPRSGIDEQYF
>-|TRBV28|TRBJ1-2|-
TGTGCCAGCAGTCAACAGGGCCTCATCTATGGCTACACCTTC
CASSQQGLIYGYTF
>TRBD2|TRBV7-2|TRBJ2-7|-
TGTGCCAGCAGCATTGGGACTACGCGGGAGCAGTACTTC
CASSIGTTREQYF
>TRBD2|TRBV27|TRBJ2-3|-
TGTGCCAGCAGTTTCCTATCTAGCGGGTATATGGATACGCAGTATTTT
CASSFLSSGYMDTQYF
>TRBD2|TRBV30|TRBJ2-7|-
TGTGCCTGGAGTGTACTGGGACTAGCGGCCTACGAGCAGTACTTC
CAWSVLGLAAYEQYF
>TRBD1|TRBV5-5|TRBJ1-3|-
TGTGCCAGCAGCCCGGGGACAGACTCTGGAAACACCATATATTTT
CASSPGTDSGNTIYF
>TRBD1|TRBV5-6|TRBJ1-2|-
TGTGCCAGCAGCTTGAAGGACAGGGATTATGGCTACACCTTC
CASSLKDRDYGYTF
>TRBD1|TRBV30|TRBJ2-6|-
TGTGCCTGGCGCTGGGGGACAGAGCTCTCTGGGGCCAACGTCCTGACTTTC
CAWRWGTELSGANVLTF
>-|TRBV28|TRBJ2-2|-
TGTGCCAGCAGACGACTGAACACCGGGGAGCTGTTTTTT
CASRRLNTGELFF